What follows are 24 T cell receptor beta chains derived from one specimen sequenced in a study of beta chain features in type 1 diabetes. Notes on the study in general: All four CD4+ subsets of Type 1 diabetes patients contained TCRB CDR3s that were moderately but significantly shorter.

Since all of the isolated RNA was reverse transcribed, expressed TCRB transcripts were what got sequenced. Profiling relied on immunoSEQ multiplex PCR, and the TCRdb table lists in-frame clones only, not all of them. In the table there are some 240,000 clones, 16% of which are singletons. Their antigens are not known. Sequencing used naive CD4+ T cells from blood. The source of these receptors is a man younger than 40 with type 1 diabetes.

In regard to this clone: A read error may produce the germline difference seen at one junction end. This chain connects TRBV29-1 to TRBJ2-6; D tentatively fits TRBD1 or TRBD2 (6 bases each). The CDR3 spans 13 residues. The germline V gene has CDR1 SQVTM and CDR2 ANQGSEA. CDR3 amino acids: CSVRQGSLGGLRF. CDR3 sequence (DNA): TGCAGCGTTAGGCAGGGGTCCCTCGGGGGCCTCCGCTTC. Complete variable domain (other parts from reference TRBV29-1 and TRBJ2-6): SAVISQKPSRDICQRGTSLTIQCQVDSQVTMMFWYRQQPGQSLTLIATANQGSEATYESGFVIDKFPISRPNLTFSTLTVSNMSPEDSSIYLCSVRQGSLGGLRFGAGSRLTVL.

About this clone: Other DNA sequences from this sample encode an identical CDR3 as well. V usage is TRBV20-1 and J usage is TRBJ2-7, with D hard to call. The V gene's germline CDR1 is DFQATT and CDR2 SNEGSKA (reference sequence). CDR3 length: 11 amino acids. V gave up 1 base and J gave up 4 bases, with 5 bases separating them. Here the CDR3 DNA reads TGCAGTGCTAGAGTTGGGTACGAGCAGTACTTC. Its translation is CSARVGYEQYF.

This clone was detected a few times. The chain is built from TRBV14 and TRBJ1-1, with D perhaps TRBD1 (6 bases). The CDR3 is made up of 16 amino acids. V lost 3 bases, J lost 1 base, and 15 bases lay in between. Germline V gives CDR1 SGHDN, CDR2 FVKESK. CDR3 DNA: TGTGCCAGCAGCCACAGAACAGGGAGGGGGAACACTGAAGCTTTCTTT. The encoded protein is CASSHRTGRGNTEAFF.

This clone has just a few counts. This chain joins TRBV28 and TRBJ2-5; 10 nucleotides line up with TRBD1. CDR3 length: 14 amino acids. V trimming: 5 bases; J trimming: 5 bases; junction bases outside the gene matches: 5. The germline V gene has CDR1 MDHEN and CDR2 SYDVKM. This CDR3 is CASSRTGGSETQYF. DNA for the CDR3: TGTGCCAGCAGTCGGACAGGGGGTTCTGAGACCCAGTACTTC.

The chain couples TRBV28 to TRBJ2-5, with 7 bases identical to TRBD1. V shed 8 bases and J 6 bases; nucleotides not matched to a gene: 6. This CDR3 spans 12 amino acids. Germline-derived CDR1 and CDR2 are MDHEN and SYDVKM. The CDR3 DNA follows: TGTGCCAGCGGACAGGTGGGGAAGACCCAGTACTTC. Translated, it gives CASGQVGKTQYF.

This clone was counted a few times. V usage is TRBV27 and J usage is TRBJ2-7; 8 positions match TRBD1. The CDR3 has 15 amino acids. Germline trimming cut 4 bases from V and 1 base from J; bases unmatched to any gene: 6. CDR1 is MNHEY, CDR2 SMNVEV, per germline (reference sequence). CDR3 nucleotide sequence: TGTGCCAGCAGTTCCCAGGGGGCTGAATCCTACGAGCAGTACTTC. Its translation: CASSSQGAESYEQYF.

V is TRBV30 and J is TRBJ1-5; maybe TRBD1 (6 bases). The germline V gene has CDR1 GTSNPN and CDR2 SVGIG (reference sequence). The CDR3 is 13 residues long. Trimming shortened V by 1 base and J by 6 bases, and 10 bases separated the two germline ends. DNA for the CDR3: TGTGCCTGGAGTGCCAGGGGTGGTCAGCCCCAGCATTTT. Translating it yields CAWSARGGQPQHF.

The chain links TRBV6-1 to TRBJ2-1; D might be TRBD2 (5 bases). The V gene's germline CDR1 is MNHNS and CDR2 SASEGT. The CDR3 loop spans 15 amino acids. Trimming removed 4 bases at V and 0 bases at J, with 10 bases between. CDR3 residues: CASSVEVYSYNEQFF. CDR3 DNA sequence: TGTGCCAGCAGTGTGGAGGTCTACTCCTACAATGAGCAGTTCTTC.

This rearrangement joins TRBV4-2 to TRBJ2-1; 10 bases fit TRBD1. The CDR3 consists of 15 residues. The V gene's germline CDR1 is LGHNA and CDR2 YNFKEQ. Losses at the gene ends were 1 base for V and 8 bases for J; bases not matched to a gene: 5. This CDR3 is CASSQGQGASDEQFF. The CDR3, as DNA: TGTGCCAGCAGCCAAGGACAGGGGGCTTCTGATGAGCAGTTCTTC.

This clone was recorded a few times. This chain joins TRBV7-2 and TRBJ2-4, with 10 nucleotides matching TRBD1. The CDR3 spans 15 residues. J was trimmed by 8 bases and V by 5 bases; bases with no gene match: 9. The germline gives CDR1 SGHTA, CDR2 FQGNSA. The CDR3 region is CASSPGQGVADIQYF. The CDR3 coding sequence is TGTGCCAGCAGCCCCGGACAGGGGGTGGCGGACATTCAGTACTTC.

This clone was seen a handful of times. CDR3 sequence reads: CASSVEGYEQYF. CDR3 nucleotides: TGTGCCAGCAGCGTAGAGGGATACGAGCAGTACTTC. The V call is TRBV9, the J call TRBJ2-7; no definite D call. The CDR3 is 12 amino acids. The V and J ends lost 0 bases and 4 bases respectively, with 5 bases between them. Germline V gene data show CDR1 as SGDLS and CDR2 as YYNGEE. Looking up the rest from reference TRBV9 and TRBJ2-7 gives the full variable domain: DSGVTQTPKHLITATGQRVTLRCSPRSGDLSVYWYQQSLDQGLQFLIQYYNGEERAKGNILERFSAQQFPDLHSELNLSSLELGDSALYFCASSVEGYEQYFGPGTRLTVT.

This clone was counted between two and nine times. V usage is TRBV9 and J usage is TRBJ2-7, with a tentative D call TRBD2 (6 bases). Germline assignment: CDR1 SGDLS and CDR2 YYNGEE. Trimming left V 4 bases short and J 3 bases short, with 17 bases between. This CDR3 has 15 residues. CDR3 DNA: TGTGCCAGCAGCCCTCACGGACAAGCGGGCTACGAGCAGTACTTC. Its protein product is CASSPHGQAGYEQYF.

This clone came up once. For the CDR3, the DNA is TGCAGTGCTAGAATGGTGAAGCAGTACTTC. Amino acid sequence: CSARMVKQYF. This sequence joins TRBV20-1 and TRBJ2-7; no reliable D call. The CDR3 is made up of 10 amino acids. In germline, CDR1 is DFQATT, CDR2 SNEGSKA (reference sequence). V dropped 2 bases and J dropped 8 bases, with 7 bases sitting between them.

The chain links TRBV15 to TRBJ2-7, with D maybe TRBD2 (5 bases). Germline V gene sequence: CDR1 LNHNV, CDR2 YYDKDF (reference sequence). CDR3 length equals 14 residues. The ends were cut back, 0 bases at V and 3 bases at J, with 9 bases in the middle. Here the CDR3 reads CATSRDIGGYEQYF. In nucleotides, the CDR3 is TGTGCCACCAGCAGAGATATAGGAGGCTACGAGCAGTACTTC.

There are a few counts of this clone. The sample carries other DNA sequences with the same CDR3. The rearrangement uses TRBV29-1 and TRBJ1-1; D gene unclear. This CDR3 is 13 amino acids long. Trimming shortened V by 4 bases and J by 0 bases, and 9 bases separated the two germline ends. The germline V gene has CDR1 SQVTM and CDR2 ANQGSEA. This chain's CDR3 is CSVVRRMNTEAFF. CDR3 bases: TGCAGCGTTGTCCGACGGATGAACACTGAAGCTTTCTTT.

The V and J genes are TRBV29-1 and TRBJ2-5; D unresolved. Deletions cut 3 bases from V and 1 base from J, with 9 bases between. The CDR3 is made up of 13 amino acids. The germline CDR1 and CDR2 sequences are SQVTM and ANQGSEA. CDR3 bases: TGCAGCGTTGATCAGAGCCTCCAAGAGACCCAGTACTTC. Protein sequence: CSVDQSLQETQYF.

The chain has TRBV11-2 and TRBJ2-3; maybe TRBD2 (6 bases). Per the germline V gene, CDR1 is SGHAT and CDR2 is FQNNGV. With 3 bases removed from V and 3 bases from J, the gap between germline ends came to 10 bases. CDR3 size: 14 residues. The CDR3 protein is CASSFTSGTDTQYF. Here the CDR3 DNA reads TGTGCCAGCAGCTTCACAAGCGGGACAGATACGCAGTATTTT.

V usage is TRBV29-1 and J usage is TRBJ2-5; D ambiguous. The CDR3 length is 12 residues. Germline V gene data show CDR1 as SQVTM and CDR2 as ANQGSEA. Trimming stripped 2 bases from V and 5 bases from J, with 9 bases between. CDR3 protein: CSVEFSTETQYF. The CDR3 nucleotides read TGCAGCGTTGAATTCAGTACCGAGACCCAGTACTTC.

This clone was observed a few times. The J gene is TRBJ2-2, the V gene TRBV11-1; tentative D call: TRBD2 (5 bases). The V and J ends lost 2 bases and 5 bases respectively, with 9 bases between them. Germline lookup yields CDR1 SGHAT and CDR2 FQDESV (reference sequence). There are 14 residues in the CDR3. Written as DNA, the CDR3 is TGTGCCAGCAGCTTATTTGGCGGGACCGGGGAGCTGTTTTTT. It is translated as CASSLFGGTGELFF.

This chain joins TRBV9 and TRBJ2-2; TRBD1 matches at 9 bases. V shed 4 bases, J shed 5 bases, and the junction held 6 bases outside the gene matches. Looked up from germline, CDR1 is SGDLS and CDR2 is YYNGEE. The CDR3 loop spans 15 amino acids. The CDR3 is CASSPRGQGTGELFF. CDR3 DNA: TGTGCCAGCAGCCCCCGGGGACAGGGAACCGGGGAGCTGTTTTTT.

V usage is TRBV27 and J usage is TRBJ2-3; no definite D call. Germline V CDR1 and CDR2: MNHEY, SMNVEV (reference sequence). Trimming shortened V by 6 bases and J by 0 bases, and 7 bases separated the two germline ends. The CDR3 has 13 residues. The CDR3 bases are TGTGCCAGCAGATTCTTAAGCACAGATACGCAGTATTTT. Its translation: CASRFLSTDTQYF.

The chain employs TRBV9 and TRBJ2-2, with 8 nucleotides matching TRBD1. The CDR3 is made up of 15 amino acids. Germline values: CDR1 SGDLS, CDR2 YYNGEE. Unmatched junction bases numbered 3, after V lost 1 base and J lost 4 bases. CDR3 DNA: TGTGCCAGCAGCGTACAGGGGGCGCCCACCGGGGAGCTGTTTTTT. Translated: CASSVQGAPTGELFF.

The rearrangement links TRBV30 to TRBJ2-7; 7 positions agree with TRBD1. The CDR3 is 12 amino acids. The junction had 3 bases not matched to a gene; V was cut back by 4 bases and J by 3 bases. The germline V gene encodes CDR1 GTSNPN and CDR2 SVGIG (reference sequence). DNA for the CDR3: TGTGCCTGGAACAGGGGTTACTACGAGCAGTACTTC. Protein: CAWNRGYYEQYF.

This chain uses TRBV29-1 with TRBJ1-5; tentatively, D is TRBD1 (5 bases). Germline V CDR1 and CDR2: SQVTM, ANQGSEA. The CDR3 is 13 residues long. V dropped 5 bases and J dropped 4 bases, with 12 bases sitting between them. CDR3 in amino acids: CSVRDAFNQPQHF. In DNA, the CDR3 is TGCAGCGTTAGGGACGCTTTTAATCAGCCCCAGCATTTT.